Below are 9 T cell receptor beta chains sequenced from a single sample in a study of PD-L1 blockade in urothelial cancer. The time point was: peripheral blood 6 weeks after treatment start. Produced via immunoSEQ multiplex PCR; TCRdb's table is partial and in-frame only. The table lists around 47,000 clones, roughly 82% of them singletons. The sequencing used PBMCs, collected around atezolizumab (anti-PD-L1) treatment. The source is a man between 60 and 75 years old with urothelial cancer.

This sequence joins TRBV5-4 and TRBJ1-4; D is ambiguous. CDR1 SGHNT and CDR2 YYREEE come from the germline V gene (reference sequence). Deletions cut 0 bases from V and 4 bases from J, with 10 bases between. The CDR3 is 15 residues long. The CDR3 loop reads CASSLAGGNNEKLFF. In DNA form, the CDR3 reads TGTGCCAGCAGCTTGGCCGGCGGGAATAATGAAAAACTGTTTTTT.

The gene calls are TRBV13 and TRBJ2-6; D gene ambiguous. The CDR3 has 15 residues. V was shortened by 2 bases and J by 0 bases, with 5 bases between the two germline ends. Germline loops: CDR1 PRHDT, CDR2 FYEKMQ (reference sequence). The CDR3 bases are TGTGCCAGCAGCTTACTAGGCTCTGGGGCCAACGTCCTGACTTTC. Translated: CASSLLGSGANVLTF.

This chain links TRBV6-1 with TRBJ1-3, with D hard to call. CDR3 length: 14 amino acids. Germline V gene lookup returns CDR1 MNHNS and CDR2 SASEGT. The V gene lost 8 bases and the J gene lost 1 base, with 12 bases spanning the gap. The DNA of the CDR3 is TGTGCCAGCCGGCAGGAAAGTTCTGGAAACACCATATATTTT. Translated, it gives CASRQESSGNTIYF.

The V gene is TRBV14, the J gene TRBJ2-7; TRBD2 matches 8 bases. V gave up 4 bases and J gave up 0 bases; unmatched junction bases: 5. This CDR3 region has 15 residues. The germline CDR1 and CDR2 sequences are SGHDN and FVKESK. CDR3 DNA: TGTGCCAGCAGCCCAGGACTAGCCCTCTCCTACGAGCAGTACTTC. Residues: CASSPGLALSYEQYF.

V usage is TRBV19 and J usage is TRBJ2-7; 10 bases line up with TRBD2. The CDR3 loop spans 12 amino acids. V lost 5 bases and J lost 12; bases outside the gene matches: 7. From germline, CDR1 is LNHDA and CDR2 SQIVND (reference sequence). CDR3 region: CASSGTGTSAYF. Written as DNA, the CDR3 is TGTGCCAGTAGTGGTACCGGGACTAGCGCGTACTTC.

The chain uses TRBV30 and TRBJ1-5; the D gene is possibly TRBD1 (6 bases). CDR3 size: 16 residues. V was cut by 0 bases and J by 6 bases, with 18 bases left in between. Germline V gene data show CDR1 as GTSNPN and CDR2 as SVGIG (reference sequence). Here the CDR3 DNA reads TGTGCCTGGAGTGTAGGGGGGGCCCTCCCGGGTCAGCCCCAGCATTTT. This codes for CAWSVGGALPGQPQHF.

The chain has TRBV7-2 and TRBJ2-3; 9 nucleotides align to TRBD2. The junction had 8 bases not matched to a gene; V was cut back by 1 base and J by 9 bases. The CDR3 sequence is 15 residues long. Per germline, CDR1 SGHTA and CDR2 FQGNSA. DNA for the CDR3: TGTGCCAGCAGCTTAGGAGCGGGAGGTCCCGAAACGCAGTATTTT. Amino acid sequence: CASSLGAGGPETQYF.

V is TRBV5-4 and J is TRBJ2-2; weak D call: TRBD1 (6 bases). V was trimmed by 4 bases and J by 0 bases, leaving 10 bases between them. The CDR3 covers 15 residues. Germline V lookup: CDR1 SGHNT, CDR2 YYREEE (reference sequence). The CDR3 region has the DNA TGTGCCAGCAGCCTGACAGGCACGAACACCGGGGAGCTGTTTTTT. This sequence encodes CASSLTGTNTGELFF.

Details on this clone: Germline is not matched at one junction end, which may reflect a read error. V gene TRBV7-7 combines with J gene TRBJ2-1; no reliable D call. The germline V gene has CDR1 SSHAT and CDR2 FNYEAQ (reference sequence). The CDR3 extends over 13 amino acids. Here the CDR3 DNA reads TGTGCTAGCAGCACCGACAACTACAATGAGCAGTTCTTC. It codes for CASSTDNYNEQFF.